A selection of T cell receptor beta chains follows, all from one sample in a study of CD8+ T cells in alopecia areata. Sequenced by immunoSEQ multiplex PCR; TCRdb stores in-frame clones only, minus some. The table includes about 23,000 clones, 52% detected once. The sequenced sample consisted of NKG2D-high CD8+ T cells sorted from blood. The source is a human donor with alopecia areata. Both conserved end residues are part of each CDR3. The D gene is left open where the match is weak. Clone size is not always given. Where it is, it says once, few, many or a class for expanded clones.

CASSSRSGEDAFF | TGCGCCAGCAGCTCACGATCAGGGGAGGACGCTTTCTTT | TRBV4-1 | NA | NA | TRBJ1-1
CASSLEGLYNEQFF | TGTGCCAGCAGCTTGGAGGGGCTTTACAATGAGCAGTTCTTC | TRBV5-6 | NA | NA | TRBJ2-1
CATSGPSEGGYYEQYF | TGTGCCACCAGCGGGCCTTCGGAGGGAGGGTACTACGAGCAGTACTTC | TRBV15 | TRBD2 | NA | TRBJ2-7
CASSPQGLANYGYTF | TGTGCCAGTAGTCCCCAGGGGCTAGCTAACTATGGCTACACCTTC | TRBV19 | NA | NA | TRBJ1-2
CASSWTIAYEQYF | TGTGCCAGCAGTTGGACGATAGCCTACGAGCAGTACTTC | TRBV27 | NA | NA | TRBJ2-7
CSVGVTTSEAFF | TGCAGCGTTGGGGTTACCACGTCGGAAGCTTTCTTT | TRBV29-1 | NA | NA | TRBJ1-1
CASSLGQGHGYTF | TGTGCCAGCAGCTTGGGACAGGGGCATGGCTACACCTTC | TRBV13 | TRBD1 | NA | TRBJ1-2
CASSPGGNEQFF | TGTGCCAGCAGCCCCGGTGGGAATGAGCAGTTCTTC | TRBV5-4 | NA | few | TRBJ2-1
CASRTIRDYAYNEQFF | TGTGCCAGCAGGACAATCCGGGACTACGCTTACAATGAGCAGTTCTTC | TRBV2 | TRBD2 | NA | TRBJ2-1
CASSLLGTRYNEQFF | TGTGCCAGCAGCTTACTAGGGACTAGATACAATGAGCAGTTCTTC | TRBV11-2 | TRBD2 | NA | TRBJ2-1
CASSLGRAGTGDGQPQHF | TGTGCCAGCAGCTTAGGCCGGGCCGGGACAGGGGACGGTCAGCCCCAGCATTTT | TRBV7-9 | TRBD1 | few | TRBJ1-5
CASSLVGTSGAISSYEQYF | TGTGCCAGCAGCTTAGTGGGGACTAGCGGGGCGATAAGCTCCTACGAGCAGTACTTC | TRBV7-9 | TRBD2 | NA | TRBJ2-7
CASSVVSGELFF | TGTGCCAGCAGCGTAGTGTCCGGGGAGCTGTTTTTT | TRBV9 | NA | NA | TRBJ2-2
CASSLQQGYEQYF | TGTGCCAGCAGCTTACAACAGGGGTACGAGCAGTACTTC | TRBV7-3 | TRBD1 | NA | TRBJ2-7
CASSLGGRSYEQYF | TGTGCCAGCAGTTTAGGTGGGAGGTCCTACGAGCAGTACTTC | TRBV27 | NA | NA | TRBJ2-7
CASSLTSGGYNEQFF | TGTGCCAGCAGCCTCACTAGCGGAGGTTACAATGAGCAGTTCTTC | TRBV7-8 | TRBD2 | NA | TRBJ2-1
CASSEASVAWDEQFF | TGTGCCAGCAGTGAAGCGTCGGTGGCTTGGGATGAGCAGTTCTTC | TRBV2 | NA | NA | TRBJ2-1
CASSLDPYSLRADTQYF | TGTGCCAGCAGCTTGGACCCATATTCACTACGGGCAGATACGCAGTATTTT | TRBV5-5 | NA | NA | TRBJ2-3
CASSLGQSLGYEQYF | TGTGCCAGCAGCCTGGGACAGTCCTTGGGCTACGAGCAGTACTTC | TRBV7-9 | TRBD1 | NA | TRBJ2-7
CASSPPVWTDTQYF | TGTGCCAGCTCACCACCCGTTTGGACAGATACGCAGTATTTT | TRBV18 | NA | NA | TRBJ2-3
CASSFNGLFQYF | TGCGCCAGCAGCTTTAATGGGTTGTTCCAGTACTTC | TRBV4-1 | NA | NA | TRBJ2-5
CASSWGQDNYEQYF | TGTGCCAGCAGCTGGGGACAAGACAACTACGAGCAGTACTTC | TRBV5-6 | NA | few | TRBJ2-7
CASSLEPEPHYEQYF | TGTGCCAGCAGCTTGGAGCCCGAACCCCACTACGAGCAGTACTTC | TRBV5-4 | NA | NA | TRBJ2-7